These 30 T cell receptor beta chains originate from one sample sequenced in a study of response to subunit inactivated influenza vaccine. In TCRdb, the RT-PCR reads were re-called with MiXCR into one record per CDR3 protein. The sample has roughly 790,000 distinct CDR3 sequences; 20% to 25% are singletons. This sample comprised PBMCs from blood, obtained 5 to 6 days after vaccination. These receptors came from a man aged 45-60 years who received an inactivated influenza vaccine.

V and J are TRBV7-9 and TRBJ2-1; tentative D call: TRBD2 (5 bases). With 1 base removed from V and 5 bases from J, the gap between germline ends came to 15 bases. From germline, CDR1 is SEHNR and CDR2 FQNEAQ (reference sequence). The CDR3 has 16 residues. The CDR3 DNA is TGTGCCAGCAGCTTAGGGATCGGGCTAGCCGACAATGAGCAGTTCTTC. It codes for CASSLGIGLADNEQFF.

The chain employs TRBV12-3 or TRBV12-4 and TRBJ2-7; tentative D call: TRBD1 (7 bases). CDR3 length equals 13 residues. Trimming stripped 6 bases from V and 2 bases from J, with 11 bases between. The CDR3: CASRRDSAYEQYF. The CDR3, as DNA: TGTGCCAGCAGGCGGGACAGCGCCTACGAGCAGTACTTC.

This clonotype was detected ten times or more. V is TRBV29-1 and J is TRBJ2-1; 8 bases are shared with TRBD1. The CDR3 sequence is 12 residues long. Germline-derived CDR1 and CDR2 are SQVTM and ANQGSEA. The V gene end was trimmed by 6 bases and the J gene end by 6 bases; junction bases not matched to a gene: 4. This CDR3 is CSVIDRGNEQFF. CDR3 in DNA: TGCAGCGTCATAGACAGGGGCAATGAGCAGTTCTTC.

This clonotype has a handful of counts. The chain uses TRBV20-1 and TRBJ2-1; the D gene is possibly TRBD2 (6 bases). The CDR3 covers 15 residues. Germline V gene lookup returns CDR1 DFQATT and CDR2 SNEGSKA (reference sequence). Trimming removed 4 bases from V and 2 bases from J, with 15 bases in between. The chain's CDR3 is CSAKASAGPYNEQFF. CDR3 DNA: TGCAGTGCTAAGGCCTCCGCGGGACCCTACAATGAGCAGTTCTTC.

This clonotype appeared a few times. The CDR3 protein is CASSLAGQGTGEQYF. The CDR3 DNA reads as TGCGCCAGCAGCTTGGCGGGACAAGGAACGGGGGAGCAGTACTTC. The chain joins TRBV5-1 to TRBJ2-7, with D tentatively TRBD1 (6 bases). CDR1 is SGHRS, CDR2 YFSETQ, per germline. This CDR3 spans 15 amino acids. Trimming shortened V by 0 bases and J by 7 bases, and 17 bases separated the two germline ends.

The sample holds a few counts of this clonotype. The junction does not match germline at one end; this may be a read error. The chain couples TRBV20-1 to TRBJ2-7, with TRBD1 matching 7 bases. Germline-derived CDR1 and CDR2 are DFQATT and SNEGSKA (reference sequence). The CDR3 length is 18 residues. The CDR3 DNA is TGCAGTGCTAGAGACACTCCGGGACAGATACTATTTACCCATTCGCCGCCTTTC. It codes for CSARDTPGQILFTHSPPF.

The CDR3, as DNA: TGTGCCAGCAGCCGAAGAGGGGCTGGAAACACCATATATTTT. Translated: CASSRRGAGNTIYF. The rearrangement links TRBV7-9 to TRBJ1-3; maybe TRBD1 (5 bases). Germline CDR1 SEHNR, CDR2 FQNEAQ (reference sequence). V was shortened by 5 bases and J by 2 bases, with 10 bases between the two germline ends. The CDR3 length is 14 residues.

CDR3 bases: TGTGCCAGCAGCATCAGGGATGGTTACGAGCAGTACTTC. It encodes CASSIRDGYEQYF. The chain carries TRBV7-2 and TRBJ2-7; maybe TRBD1 (5 bases). V dropped 5 bases and J dropped 4 bases, with 12 bases sitting between them. This CDR3 region has 13 residues. Germline V lookup: CDR1 SGHTA, CDR2 FQGNSA.

The CDR3 spells CASSARLAGGTNEQFF. The DNA for the CDR3 is TGTGCCAGCAGTGCTCGACTAGCGGGGGGAACTAATGAGCAGTTCTTC. V gene TRBV6-1 combines with J gene TRBJ2-1; 13 bases map to TRBD2. This CDR3 has 16 residues. The trim removed 4 bases at V and 7 bases at J, leaving 7 bases unmatched. CDR1 is MNHNS and CDR2 is SASEGT in the germline V gene.

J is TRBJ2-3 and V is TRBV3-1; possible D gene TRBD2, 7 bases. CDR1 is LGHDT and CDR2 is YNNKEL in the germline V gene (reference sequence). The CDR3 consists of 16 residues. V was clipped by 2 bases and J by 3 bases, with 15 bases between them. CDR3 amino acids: CASSQTGGLVTDTQYF. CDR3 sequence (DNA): TGTGCCAGCAGCCAAACGGGGGGCCTGGTGACAGATACGCAGTATTTT.

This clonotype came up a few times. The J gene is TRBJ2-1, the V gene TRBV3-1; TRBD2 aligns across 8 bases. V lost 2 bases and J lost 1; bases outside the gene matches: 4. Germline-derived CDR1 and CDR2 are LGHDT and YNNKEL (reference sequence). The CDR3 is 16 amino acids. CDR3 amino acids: CASSQFSGSSYNEQFF. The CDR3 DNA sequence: TGTGCCAGCAGCCAATTCAGCGGGAGTTCCTACAATGAGCAGTTCTTC.

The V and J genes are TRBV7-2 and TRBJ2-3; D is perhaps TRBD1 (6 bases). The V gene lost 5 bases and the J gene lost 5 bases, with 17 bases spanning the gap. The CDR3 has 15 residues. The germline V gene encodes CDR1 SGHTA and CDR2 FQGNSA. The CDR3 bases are TGTGCCAGCAGCCTGGACAGCGCCCGCGTAGATACGCAGTATTTT. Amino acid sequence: CASSLDSARVDTQYF.

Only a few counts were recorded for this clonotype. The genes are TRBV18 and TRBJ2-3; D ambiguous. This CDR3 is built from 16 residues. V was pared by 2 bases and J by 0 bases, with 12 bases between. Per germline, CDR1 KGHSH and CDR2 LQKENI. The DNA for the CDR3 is TGTGCCAGCTCACCAGGAGCGCCGATTAGCACAGATACGCAGTATTTT. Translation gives CASSPGAPISTDTQYF.

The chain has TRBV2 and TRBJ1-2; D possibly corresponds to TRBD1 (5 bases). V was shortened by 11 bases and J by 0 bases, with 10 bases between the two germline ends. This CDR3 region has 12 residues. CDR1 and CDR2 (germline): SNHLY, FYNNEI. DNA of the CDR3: TGTGCCCGAGGGACGGCTAACTATGGCTACACCTTC. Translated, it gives CARGTANYGYTF. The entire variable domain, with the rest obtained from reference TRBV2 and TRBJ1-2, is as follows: EPEVTQTPSHQVTQMGQEVILRCVPISNHLYFYWYRQILGQKVEFLVSFYNNEISEKSEIFDDQFSVERPDGSNFTLKIRSTKLEDSAMYFCARGTANYGYTFGSGTRLTVV.

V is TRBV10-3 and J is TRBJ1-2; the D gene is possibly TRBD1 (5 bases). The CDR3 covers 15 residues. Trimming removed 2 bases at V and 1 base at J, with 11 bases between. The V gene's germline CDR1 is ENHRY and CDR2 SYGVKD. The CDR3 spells CAISETGVDNYGYTF. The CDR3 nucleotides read TGTGCCATCAGTGAGACAGGAGTTGATAACTATGGCTACACCTTC.

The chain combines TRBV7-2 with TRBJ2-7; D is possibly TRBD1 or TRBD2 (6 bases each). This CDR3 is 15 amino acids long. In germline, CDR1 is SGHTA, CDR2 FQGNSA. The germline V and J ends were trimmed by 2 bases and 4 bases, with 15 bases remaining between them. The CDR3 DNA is TGTGCCAGCAGCTTATTTCTTGGAGGGGGATACGAGCAGTACTTC. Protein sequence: CASSLFLGGGYEQYF.

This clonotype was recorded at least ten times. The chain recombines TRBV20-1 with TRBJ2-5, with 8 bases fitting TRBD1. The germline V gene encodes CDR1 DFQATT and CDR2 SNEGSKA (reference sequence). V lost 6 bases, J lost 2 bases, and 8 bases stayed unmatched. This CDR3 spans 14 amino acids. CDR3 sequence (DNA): TGCAGTGCAATCTCCAGGGGGCGGCAAGAGACCCAGTACTTC. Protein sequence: CSAISRGRQETQYF.

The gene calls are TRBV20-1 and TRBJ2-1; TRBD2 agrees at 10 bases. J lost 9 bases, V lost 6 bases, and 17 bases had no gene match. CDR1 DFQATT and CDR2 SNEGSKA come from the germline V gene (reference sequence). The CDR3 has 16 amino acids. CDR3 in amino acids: CSATPGTSAHAGEQFF. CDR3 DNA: TGCAGTGCCACCCCCGGGACTAGCGCCCACGCGGGTGAGCAGTTCTTC.

Here the CDR3 DNA reads TGTGCCAGCAGTCACGGGCCGGGGATTAATGAAAAACTGTTTTTT. Its protein product is CASSHGPGINEKLFF. V usage is TRBV27 and J usage is TRBJ1-4; D not resolved. This CDR3 contains 15 residues. Trimming pared 5 bases from V and 4 bases from J, leaving 14 bases between. Germline-derived CDR1 and CDR2 are MNHEY and SMNVEV (reference sequence).

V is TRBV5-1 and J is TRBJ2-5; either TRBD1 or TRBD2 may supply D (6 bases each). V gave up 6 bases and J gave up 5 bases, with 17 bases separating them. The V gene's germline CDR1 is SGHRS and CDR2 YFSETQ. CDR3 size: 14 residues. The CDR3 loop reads CASNVGGNGETQYF. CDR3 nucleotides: TGCGCCAGCAATGTAGGGGGGAACGGCGAGACCCAGTACTTC.

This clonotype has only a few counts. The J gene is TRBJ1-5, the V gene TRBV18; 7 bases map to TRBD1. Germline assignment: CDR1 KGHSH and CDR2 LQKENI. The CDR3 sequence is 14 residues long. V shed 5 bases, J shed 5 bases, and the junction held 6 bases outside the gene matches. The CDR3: CASSSQGSDQPQHF. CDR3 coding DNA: TGTGCCAGCTCATCACAGGGGTCGGATCAGCCCCAGCATTTT.

CDR3 sequence reads: CASSLAHAEYGTDTQYF. For the CDR3, the DNA is TGTGCCAGCAGCTTAGCGCATGCGGAGTATGGCACAGATACGCAGTATTTT. This chain uses TRBV11-1 with TRBJ2-3; D gene uncertain. The CDR3 has 17 amino acids. Trimming pared 0 bases from V and 1 base from J, leaving 14 bases between. The germline gives CDR1 SGHAT, CDR2 FQDESV (reference sequence).

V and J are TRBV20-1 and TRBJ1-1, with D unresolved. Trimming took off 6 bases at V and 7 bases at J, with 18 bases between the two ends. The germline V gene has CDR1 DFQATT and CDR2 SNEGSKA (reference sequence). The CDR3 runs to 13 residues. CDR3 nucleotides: TGCAGTGCCCCCGGTTACCTAGACTTTGAAGCTTTCTTT. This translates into CSAPGYLDFEAFF.

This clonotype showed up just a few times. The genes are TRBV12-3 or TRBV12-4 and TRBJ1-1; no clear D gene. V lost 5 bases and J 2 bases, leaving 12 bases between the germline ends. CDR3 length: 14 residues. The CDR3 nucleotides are TGTGCCAGCAGTAGAAAGGGCAGTAACACTGAAGCTTTCTTT. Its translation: CASSRKGSNTEAFF.

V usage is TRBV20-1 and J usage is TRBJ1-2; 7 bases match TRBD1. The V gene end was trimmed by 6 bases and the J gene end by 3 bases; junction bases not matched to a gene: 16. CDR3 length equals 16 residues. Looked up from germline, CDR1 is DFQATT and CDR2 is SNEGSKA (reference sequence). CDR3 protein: CSAPPTGQLSYYGYTF. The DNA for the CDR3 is TGCAGTGCCCCGCCGACAGGGCAGTTATCGTACTATGGCTACACCTTC.

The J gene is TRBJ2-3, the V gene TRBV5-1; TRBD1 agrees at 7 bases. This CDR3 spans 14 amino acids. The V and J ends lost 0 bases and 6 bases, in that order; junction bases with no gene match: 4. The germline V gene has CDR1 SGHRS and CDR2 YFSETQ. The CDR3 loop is CASSLEKGADTQYF. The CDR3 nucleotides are TGCGCCAGCAGCTTGGAAAAGGGGGCCGATACGCAGTATTTT.

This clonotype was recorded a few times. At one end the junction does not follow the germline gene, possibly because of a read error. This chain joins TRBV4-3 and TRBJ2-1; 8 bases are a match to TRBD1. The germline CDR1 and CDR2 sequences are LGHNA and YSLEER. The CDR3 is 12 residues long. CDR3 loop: CASSQDRQDRVF. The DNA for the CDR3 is TGCGCCAGCAGCCAAGATCGACAGGACAGGGTCTTC.

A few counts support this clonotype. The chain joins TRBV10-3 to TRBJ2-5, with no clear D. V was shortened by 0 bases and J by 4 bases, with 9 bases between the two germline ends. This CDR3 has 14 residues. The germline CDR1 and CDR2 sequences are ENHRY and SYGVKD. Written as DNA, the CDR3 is TGTGCCATCAGTGAGTCGACAAAGGGAGAGACCCAGTACTTC. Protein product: CAISESTKGETQYF.

The CDR3 protein is CAWSVHPGAREPQHF. DNA for the CDR3: TGTGCCTGGAGTGTACATCCAGGGGCCCGGGAGCCCCAGCATTTT. The J gene is TRBJ1-5, the V gene TRBV30; TRBD1 might be the D (6 bases). The ends were cut back, 0 bases at V and 8 bases at J, with 17 bases in the middle. Germline V CDR1 and CDR2: GTSNPN, SVGIG (reference sequence). The CDR3 covers 15 residues.

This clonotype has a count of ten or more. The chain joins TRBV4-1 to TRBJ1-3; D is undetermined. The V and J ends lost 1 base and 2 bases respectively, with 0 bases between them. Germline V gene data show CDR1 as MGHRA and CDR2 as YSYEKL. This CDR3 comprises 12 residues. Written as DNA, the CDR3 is TGCGCCAGCAGCCAAGCTGGAAACACCATATATTTT. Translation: CASSQAGNTIYF.